These T cell receptor beta chains were read from a single sample in a study of CD8+ T cells in alopecia areata. Profiling relied on immunoSEQ multiplex PCR, and the TCRdb table lists in-frame clones only, not all of them. The table has tens of thousands of clones, around 59% seen once. Sequenced input: NKG2D-high CD8+ T cells sorted from blood. Receptor source: a human donor with alopecia areata. Both conserved end residues are part of each CDR3. The order of the fields is clone size, D gene, CDR3 length, V gene, J gene, CDR3 DNA, CDR3 protein. A D gene is named only where the DNA matches it firmly. A clone size is listed for some rows: how often the clone was seen (once, few, many), or a class if it is expanded.

clone size: NA; D gene: NA; CDR3 length: 13; V gene: TRBV5-4; J gene: TRBJ1-1; CDR3 DNA: TGTGCCAGCAGCTTGGCGCCGAGAGTTGAAGCTTTCTTT; CDR3 protein: CASSLAPRVEAFF
clone size: NA; D gene: NA; CDR3 length: 13; V gene: TRBV7-9; J gene: TRBJ2-3; CDR3 DNA: TGTGCCAGCAGCTTAGTGGTGTCAGATACGCAGTATTTT; CDR3 protein: CASSLVVSDTQYF
clone size: NA; D gene: NA; CDR3 length: 13; V gene: TRBV19; J gene: TRBJ1-1; CDR3 DNA: TGTGCCAGTAGTATCCTCGGCTTCACTGAAGCTTTCTTT; CDR3 protein: CASSILGFTEAFF
clone size: few; D gene: TRBD2; CDR3 length: 15; V gene: TRBV13; J gene: TRBJ2-1; CDR3 DNA: TGTGCCAGCAGCTTGCAACTAGCGCTCCACAATGAGCAGTTCTTC; CDR3 protein: CASSLQLALHNEQFF
clone size: NA; D gene: TRBD1; CDR3 length: 15; V gene: TRBV7-9; J gene: TRBJ2-7; CDR3 DNA: TGTGCCAGCAGCTCCCAAGACAGGGTATCCTACGAGCAGTACTTC; CDR3 protein: CASSSQDRVSYEQYF
clone size: NA; D gene: NA; CDR3 length: 14; V gene: TRBV7-8; J gene: TRBJ2-7; CDR3 DNA: TGTGCCAGCAGCTTAGTGGTCCTTCCCTACGAGCAGTACTTC; CDR3 protein: CASSLVVLPYEQYF
clone size: NA; D gene: NA; CDR3 length: 15; V gene: TRBV4-1; J gene: TRBJ2-7; CDR3 DNA: TGCGCCAGCAGCCAAGTGCGGGGCGGCCCCTACGAGCAGTACTTC; CDR3 protein: CASSQVRGGPYEQYF
clone size: NA; D gene: NA; CDR3 length: 16; V gene: TRBV4-1; J gene: TRBJ1-1; CDR3 DNA: TGCGCCAGCAGCCAAGTCAATCTGGGTCGGAACACTGAAGCTTTCTTT; CDR3 protein: CASSQVNLGRNTEAFF
clone size: few; D gene: TRBD1; CDR3 length: 16; V gene: TRBV27; J gene: TRBJ2-7; CDR3 DNA: TGTGCCAGCACAGGGAGAGGGACAGGGGGAGCCTACGAGCAGTACTTC; CDR3 protein: CASTGRGTGGAYEQYF
clone size: NA; D gene: NA; CDR3 length: 14; V gene: TRBV5-1; J gene: TRBJ2-3; CDR3 DNA: TGCGCCAGCAGCTTCGAGGGATTCACAGATACGCAGTATTTT; CDR3 protein: CASSFEGFTDTQYF
clone size: NA; D gene: NA; CDR3 length: 14; V gene: TRBV5-1; J gene: TRBJ2-7; CDR3 DNA: TGCGCCAGCAGCTCATCGGGACTGAACTACGAGCAGTACTTC; CDR3 protein: CASSSSGLNYEQYF
clone size: once; D gene: NA; CDR3 length: 15; V gene: TRBV6-5; J gene: TRBJ2-3; CDR3 DNA: TGTGCCAGCAGTTACTCGGGAGGTAGCACAGATACGCAGTATTTT; CDR3 protein: CASSYSGGSTDTQYF
clone size: NA; D gene: TRBD1; CDR3 length: 20; V gene: TRBV7-8; J gene: TRBJ2-6; CDR3 DNA: TGTGCCAGCAGCTTATTCCCTGCCACGGACAGGAACTCTGGGGCCAACGTCCTGACTTTC; CDR3 protein: CASSLFPATDRNSGANVLTF
clone size: NA; D gene: NA; CDR3 length: 14; V gene: TRBV5-1; J gene: TRBJ1-1; CDR3 DNA: TGCGCCAGCAGCTTGGGCCAAAAGAACACTGAAGCTTTCTTT; CDR3 protein: CASSLGQKNTEAFF
clone size: few; D gene: NA; CDR3 length: 15; V gene: TRBV7-9; J gene: TRBJ2-1; CDR3 DNA: TGTGCCAGCAGCTCTCCCCTCAGATCCTACAATGAGCAGTTCTTC; CDR3 protein: CASSSPLRSYNEQFF
clone size: NA; D gene: NA; CDR3 length: 13; V gene: TRBV9; J gene: TRBJ2-2; CDR3 DNA: TGTGCCAGCAGCGCCCCCCTCACCGGGGAGCTGTTTTTT; CDR3 protein: CASSAPLTGELFF
clone size: once; D gene: TRBD1; CDR3 length: 17; V gene: TRBV13; J gene: TRBJ1-1; CDR3 DNA: TGTGCCAGCAGCTTGGGGACAGGGGCTCCTATGAACACTGAAGCTTTCTTT; CDR3 protein: CASSLGTGAPMNTEAFF
clone size: NA; D gene: NA; CDR3 length: 12; V gene: TRBV7-9; J gene: TRBJ2-7; CDR3 DNA: TGTGCCAGCACCCCCGGGGGCTACGAGCAGTACTTC; CDR3 protein: CASTPGGYEQYF
clone size: once; D gene: NA; CDR3 length: 13; V gene: TRBV30; J gene: TRBJ1-1; CDR3 DNA: TGTGCCTGGAGTGTACTGGGGAACACTGAAGCTTTCTTT; CDR3 protein: CAWSVLGNTEAFF
clone size: NA; D gene: NA; CDR3 length: 18; V gene: TRBV7-9; J gene: TRBJ2-5; CDR3 DNA: TGTGCCAGCAGCCCCTTCGGCGGCGGCAAAGGTGATCAAGAGACCCAGTACTTC; CDR3 protein: CASSPFGGGKGDQETQYF
clone size: once; D gene: NA; CDR3 length: 13; V gene: TRBV27; J gene: TRBJ1-1; CDR3 DNA: TGTGCCAGCCGGAGAACCTGGAGGGAGGAAGCTTTCTTT; CDR3 protein: CASRRTWREEAFF
clone size: NA; D gene: NA; CDR3 length: 11; V gene: TRBV6-6; J gene: TRBJ1-4; CDR3 DNA: TGTGCCAGCAGGACCGATGAAAAACTGTTTTTT; CDR3 protein: CASRTDEKLFF
clone size: NA; D gene: TRBD2; CDR3 length: 15; V gene: TRBV7-2; J gene: TRBJ2-5; CDR3 DNA: TGTGCCAGCAGCTCTAGCGGGGGGGGTGCGCAGACCCAGTACTTC; CDR3 protein: CASSSSGGGAQTQYF
clone size: NA; D gene: NA; CDR3 length: 14; V gene: TRBV5-6; J gene: TRBJ1-2; CDR3 DNA: TGTGCCAGCAGTCACAAGGCCTTCACGAGTGGCTACACCTTC; CDR3 protein: CASSHKAFTSGYTF
clone size: NA; D gene: TRBD2; CDR3 length: 15; V gene: TRBV7-2; J gene: TRBJ2-7; CDR3 DNA: TGTGCCAGCAGCCCGGGACTAGCGTTTCCCTACGAGCAGTACTTC; CDR3 protein: CASSPGLAFPYEQYF
clone size: NA; D gene: NA; CDR3 length: 14; V gene: TRBV28; J gene: TRBJ2-2; CDR3 DNA: TGTGCCAGCAGTTACAGGGTCCCGACCGGGGAGCTGTTTTTT; CDR3 protein: CASSYRVPTGELFF
clone size: NA; D gene: NA; CDR3 length: 14; V gene: TRBV2; J gene: TRBJ2-3; CDR3 DNA: TGTGCCAGCAGTAACCAGGATTACACAGATACGCAGTATTTT; CDR3 protein: CASSNQDYTDTQYF
clone size: NA; D gene: TRBD2; CDR3 length: 15; V gene: TRBV6-5; J gene: TRBJ2-2; CDR3 DNA: TGTGCCAGCAGTTATTGGGGGGGTAACACCGGGGAGCTGTTTTTT; CDR3 protein: CASSYWGGNTGELFF
clone size: NA; D gene: NA; CDR3 length: 16; V gene: TRBV7-9; J gene: TRBJ1-2; CDR3 DNA: TGTGCCAGCAGCTTAGGGCAGGGGCGCCCCACTGATGGCTACACCTTC; CDR3 protein: CASSLGQGRPTDGYTF
clone size: NA; D gene: TRBD1; CDR3 length: 18; V gene: TRBV7-3; J gene: TRBJ1-6; CDR3 DNA: TGTGCCAGCAGCTACCGGCCGGCTGGGGACAGCTATAATTCACCCCTCCACTTT; CDR3 protein: CASSYRPAGDSYNSPLHF
clone size: NA; D gene: NA; CDR3 length: 11; V gene: TRBV9; J gene: TRBJ2-3; CDR3 DNA: TGTGCCAGCAGCGTCGGGGGTACGCAGTATTTT; CDR3 protein: CASSVGGTQYF
clone size: NA; D gene: TRBD2; CDR3 length: 20; V gene: TRBV4-3; J gene: TRBJ2-3; CDR3 DNA: TGCGCCAGCAGCCAAGTCGGCTCCCGAACACTAGCGGGAGGCACAGATACGCAGTATTTT; CDR3 protein: CASSQVGSRTLAGGTDTQYF
clone size: NA; D gene: NA; CDR3 length: 14; V gene: TRBV7-2; J gene: TRBJ2-3; CDR3 DNA: TGTGCCAGCAGCTTAGTTGGGTCTACAGATACGCAGTATTTT; CDR3 protein: CASSLVGSTDTQYF
clone size: NA; D gene: NA; CDR3 length: 13; V gene: TRBV9; J gene: TRBJ2-2; CDR3 DNA: TGTGCCAGCAGCGTCCAATCGGCCGGGGAGCTGTTTTTT; CDR3 protein: CASSVQSAGELFF
clone size: NA; D gene: TRBD1; CDR3 length: 13; V gene: TRBV30; J gene: TRBJ1-1; CDR3 DNA: TGTGCCTGGTGTGGACAGGGGGACGCTGAAGCTTTCTTT; CDR3 protein: CAWCGQGDAEAFF
clone size: NA; D gene: NA; CDR3 length: 15; V gene: TRBV7-9; J gene: TRBJ2-1; CDR3 DNA: TGTGCCAGCAGCTTAGCCCCAGGGCCCTACAATGAGCAGTTCTTC; CDR3 protein: CASSLAPGPYNEQFF
clone size: few; D gene: TRBD1; CDR3 length: 13; V gene: TRBV29-1; J gene: TRBJ2-7; CDR3 DNA: TGCAGCGTGCCGGGACAGGTGTCGACCGAGCAGTACTTC; CDR3 protein: CSVPGQVSTEQYF
clone size: NA; D gene: NA; CDR3 length: 14; V gene: TRBV28; J gene: TRBJ1-1; CDR3 DNA: TGTGCCAGCAGCCCAGGACGTGGGAACACTGAAGCTTTCTTT; CDR3 protein: CASSPGRGNTEAFF
clone size: NA; D gene: TRBD2; CDR3 length: 18; V gene: TRBV2; J gene: TRBJ2-7; CDR3 DNA: TGTGCCAGCTTCCCCGGGGCTAGCGGGATGTCTTTCTCCTACGAGCAGTACTTC; CDR3 protein: CASFPGASGMSFSYEQYF
clone size: few; D gene: TRBD1; CDR3 length: 11; V gene: TRBV29-1; J gene: TRBJ2-7; CDR3 DNA: TGCAGCGTTACCACAGGGGTAGAGCAGTACTTC; CDR3 protein: CSVTTGVEQYF
clone size: NA; D gene: TRBD2; CDR3 length: 18; V gene: TRBV13; J gene: TRBJ2-7; CDR3 DNA: TGTGCCAGCAGCTTAAGGTCCAGCGGGGGGGCCTCCCCCTACGAGCAGTACTTC; CDR3 protein: CASSLRSSGGASPYEQYF
clone size: NA; D gene: TRBD1; CDR3 length: 14; V gene: TRBV29-1; J gene: TRBJ1-3; CDR3 DNA: TGCAGCGCTGTGACAGGGGATGGAGGAAACACCATATATTTT; CDR3 protein: CSAVTGDGGNTIYF
clone size: NA; D gene: TRBD1; CDR3 length: 14; V gene: TRBV9; J gene: TRBJ2-7; CDR3 DNA: TGTGCCAGCAGCGTCGGGACAGGGACCTACGAGCAGTACTTC; CDR3 protein: CASSVGTGTYEQYF
clone size: NA; D gene: NA; CDR3 length: 14; V gene: TRBV12-5; J gene: TRBJ1-1; CDR3 DNA: TGTGCTAGTGGCCCCTTGGACCGTAGAACTGAAGCTTTCTTT; CDR3 protein: CASGPLDRRTEAFF
clone size: many; D gene: TRBD2; CDR3 length: 16; V gene: TRBV7-2; J gene: TRBJ2-5; CDR3 DNA: TGTGCCAGCAGCTCAAGTAGCGGGGGGTTACAAGAGACCCAGTACTTC; CDR3 protein: CASSSSSGGLQETQYF
clone size: NA; D gene: NA; CDR3 length: 11; V gene: TRBV29-1; J gene: TRBJ2-7; CDR3 DNA: TGCAGCGTTCCAGTCGGTTACGAGCAGTACTTC; CDR3 protein: CSVPVGYEQYF
clone size: many; D gene: NA; CDR3 length: 14; V gene: TRBV15; J gene: TRBJ1-1; CDR3 DNA: TGTGCCACCAGCACAAGCGGGGGGTGGACTGAAGCTTTCTTT; CDR3 protein: CATSTSGGWTEAFF
clone size: few; D gene: TRBD2; CDR3 length: 15; V gene: TRBV27; J gene: TRBJ2-7; CDR3 DNA: TGTGCCAGCAGTTTACTAGCGGGAAGTTTCTACGAGCAGTACTTC; CDR3 protein: CASSLLAGSFYEQYF
clone size: NA; D gene: NA; CDR3 length: 13; V gene: TRBV9; J gene: TRBJ1-2; CDR3 DNA: TGTGCCAGCAGCGCCGACAGAAACTATGGCTACACCTTC; CDR3 protein: CASSADRNYGYTF
clone size: NA; D gene: NA; CDR3 length: 15; V gene: TRBV7-9; J gene: TRBJ2-2; CDR3 DNA: TGTGCCAGCAGCTTACCAGGGCCAAGGACCGGGGAGCTGTTTTTT; CDR3 protein: CASSLPGPRTGELFF
clone size: NA; D gene: TRBD2; CDR3 length: 16; V gene: TRBV7-9; J gene: TRBJ2-1; CDR3 DNA: TGTGCCAGCAGCGAGGGACTAGCGGGATCCATCCATGAGCAGTTCTTC; CDR3 protein: CASSEGLAGSIHEQFF
clone size: few; D gene: NA; CDR3 length: 12; V gene: TRBV19; J gene: TRBJ2-1; CDR3 DNA: TGTGCCAGTAGTATACGGTACAATGAGCAGTTCTTC; CDR3 protein: CASSIRYNEQFF
clone size: NA; D gene: NA; CDR3 length: 14; V gene: TRBV19; J gene: TRBJ1-5; CDR3 DNA: TGTGCCAGTAGTCTTCTGGCGGGGCCTCAGCCCCAGCATTTT; CDR3 protein: CASSLLAGPQPQHF
clone size: NA; D gene: NA; CDR3 length: 14; V gene: TRBV27; J gene: TRBJ2-3; CDR3 DNA: TGTGCCAGCAGTTTAATCCCCATGGCAGATACGCAGTATTTT; CDR3 protein: CASSLIPMADTQYF
clone size: NA; D gene: TRBD1; CDR3 length: 13; V gene: TRBV28; J gene: TRBJ1-1; CDR3 DNA: TGTGCCAGCAGTGCAGGGGGTTGGACTGAAGCTTTCTTT; CDR3 protein: CASSAGGWTEAFF
clone size: NA; D gene: NA; CDR3 length: 12; V gene: TRBV27; J gene: TRBJ1-1; CDR3 DNA: TGTGCCAGCCGGACGGGGAACACTGAAGCTTTCTTT; CDR3 protein: CASRTGNTEAFF
clone size: NA; D gene: TRBD1; CDR3 length: 15; V gene: TRBV5-4; J gene: TRBJ2-7; CDR3 DNA: TGTGCCAGCAGCTTCGAGAGGGGGCGTAAGAACGAGCAGTACTTC; CDR3 protein: CASSFERGRKNEQYF
clone size: few; D gene: NA; CDR3 length: 13; V gene: TRBV29-1; J gene: TRBJ2-2; CDR3 DNA: TGCAGCGTTCATGACGGAAACACCGGGGAGCTGTTTTTT; CDR3 protein: CSVHDGNTGELFF